These T cell receptor beta chains were read from a single sample in a study of blood T cell repertoires in COVID-19. Profiled with immunoSEQ multiplex PCR; TCRdb holds only in-frame clones, not every one. This sample yields roughly 100,000 clones, of which roughly 87% are seen a single time; 3.1% belongs to the top ten. Input material: peripheral blood. All receptors come from a man in his fifties or sixties in a cohort sampled during active COVID-19. The CDR3 runs from the conserved cysteine through the conserved F or W. The D gene is left open where the match is weak. Size tells how often a clone was seen (once, few, many) or the class of an expanded clone, and some rows leave it out.

CDR3aa: CASSYSTGDTDTQYF
CDR3nt: TGTGCCAGCAGTTACTCGACGGGGGACACAGATACGCAGTATTTT
v_gene: TRBV6-5
abundance: once
d_gene: NA
j_gene: TRBJ2-3

CDR3aa: CASSLGNRAFGYTF
CDR3nt: TGCGCCAGCAGCTTGGGGAACAGGGCGTTTGGCTACACCTTC
v_gene: TRBV5-1
abundance: NA
d_gene: NA
j_gene: TRBJ1-2

CDR3aa: CASSSWGQGTYNSPLHF
CDR3nt: TGTGCCAGCAGCTCGTGGGGCCAGGGGACCTATAATTCACCCCTCCACTTT
v_gene: TRBV7-9
abundance: NA
d_gene: NA
j_gene: TRBJ1-6

CDR3aa: CASSVELAGELFF
CDR3nt: TGTGCCAGCAGCGTAGAACTCGCCGGGGAGCTGTTTTTT
v_gene: TRBV9
abundance: NA
d_gene: NA
j_gene: TRBJ2-2

CDR3aa: CASSQGLAGRDTQYF
CDR3nt: TGTGCCAGCAGCCAGGGACTAGCGGGGCGCGATACGCAGTATTTT
v_gene: TRBV7-9
abundance: NA
d_gene: TRBD2
j_gene: TRBJ2-3

CDR3aa: CASSDGYGYTF
CDR3nt: TGTGCCAGCAGTGACGGCTATGGCTACACCTTC
v_gene: TRBV25-1
abundance: NA
d_gene: NA
j_gene: TRBJ1-2

CDR3aa: CASSPGRSTDTQYF
CDR3nt: TGTGCCAGCAGTCCAGGGCGGAGCACAGATACGCAGTATTTT
v_gene: TRBV6-2/TRBV6-3
abundance: NA
d_gene: NA
j_gene: TRBJ2-3

CDR3aa: CASSLSSGGAPEQFF
CDR3nt: TGTGCCAGCAGCTTGTCCAGCGGGGGGGCCCCTGAGCAGTTCTTC
v_gene: TRBV5-4
abundance: NA
d_gene: TRBD2
j_gene: TRBJ2-1

CDR3aa: CASSPRDRGQETQYF
CDR3nt: TGTGCCAGCAGCCCCCGGGACAGGGGGCAGGAGACCCAGTACTTC
v_gene: TRBV4-2
abundance: NA
d_gene: TRBD1
j_gene: TRBJ2-5

CDR3aa: CASSVVASGGDTQYF
CDR3nt: TGTGCCAGCAGCGTAGTCGCTAGCGGGGGAGATACGCAGTATTTT
v_gene: TRBV9
abundance: NA
d_gene: TRBD2
j_gene: TRBJ2-3

CDR3aa: CASSQDIPGGYTF
CDR3nt: TGTGCCAGCAGCCAAGATATTCCAGGTGGCTACACCTTC
v_gene: TRBV3-1/TRBV3-2
abundance: NA
d_gene: NA
j_gene: TRBJ1-2

CDR3aa: CASSPYRGGAYNEQFF
CDR3nt: TGTGCCAGCAGCCCATACCGGGGGGGGGCATACAATGAGCAGTTCTTC
v_gene: TRBV3-1/TRBV3-2
abundance: NA
d_gene: TRBD2
j_gene: TRBJ2-1

CDR3aa: CASSQVLEGGYTF
CDR3nt: TGTGCCAGCAGCCAAGTCCTGGAGGGGGGCTACACCTTC
v_gene: TRBV3-1/TRBV3-2
abundance: NA
d_gene: NA
j_gene: TRBJ1-2

CDR3aa: CASSLAPASGGPASSYEQYF
CDR3nt: TGTGCCAGCAGCTTAGCCCCCGCTAGCGGGGGTCCCGCGAGCTCCTACGAGCAGTACTTC
v_gene: TRBV7-6
abundance: NA
d_gene: TRBD2
j_gene: TRBJ2-7

CDR3aa: CASSYSRRDQPQHF
CDR3nt: TGTGCCAGCAGTTACAGCCGCCGGGATCAGCCCCAGCATTTT
v_gene: TRBV6-5
abundance: NA
d_gene: NA
j_gene: TRBJ1-5

CDR3aa: CASRHRQGSGANVLTF
CDR3nt: TGTGCCAGCAGGCATAGACAGGGGTCTGGGGCCAACGTCCTGACTTTC
v_gene: TRBV11-2
abundance: once
d_gene: TRBD1
j_gene: TRBJ2-6

CDR3aa: CASSYSGGSIKNIQYF
CDR3nt: TGTGCCAGCAGTTACTCGGGGGGGTCCATCAAAAACATTCAGTACTTC
v_gene: TRBV6-6
abundance: NA
d_gene: TRBD2
j_gene: TRBJ2-4

CDR3aa: CASSQGQGNSPLHF
CDR3nt: TGCGCCAGCAGCCAGGGACAGGGGAATTCACCCCTCCACTTT
v_gene: TRBV5-1
abundance: NA
d_gene: TRBD1
j_gene: TRBJ1-6

CDR3aa: CASRPFERETQYF
CDR3nt: TGTGCCAGCCGCCCTTTTGAGAGAGAGACCCAGTACTTC
v_gene: TRBV2
abundance: NA
d_gene: NA
j_gene: TRBJ2-5

CDR3aa: CASSPGLTNEKLFF
CDR3nt: TGTGCCAGTAGTCCGGGTCTTACTAATGAAAAACTGTTTTTT
v_gene: TRBV19
abundance: NA
d_gene: NA
j_gene: TRBJ1-4

CDR3aa: CASTHRQGANTGELFF
CDR3nt: TGTGCCAGTACCCATAGACAGGGTGCGAACACCGGGGAGCTGTTTTTT
v_gene: TRBV19
abundance: NA
d_gene: TRBD1
j_gene: TRBJ2-2

CDR3aa: CASSFHAGGSYNEQFF
CDR3nt: TGCGCCAGCAGCTTCCATGCGGGGGGCTCCTACAATGAGCAGTTCTTC
v_gene: TRBV5-1
abundance: NA
d_gene: TRBD2
j_gene: TRBJ2-1

CDR3aa: CASSIAGQGNTEAFF
CDR3nt: TGTGCCAGTAGTATAGCAGGACAGGGGAACACTGAAGCTTTCTTT
v_gene: TRBV19
abundance: once
d_gene: TRBD1
j_gene: TRBJ1-1

CDR3aa: CASSYDWKNTEAFF
CDR3nt: TGTGCCAGCAGTTACGACTGGAAGAACACTGAAGCTTTCTTT
v_gene: TRBV6-5
abundance: NA
d_gene: NA
j_gene: TRBJ1-1

CDR3aa: CSAPRAGGYTF
CDR3nt: TGCAGTGCCCCGAGGGCGGGAGGCTACACCTTC
v_gene: TRBV20-1
abundance: NA
d_gene: NA
j_gene: TRBJ1-2